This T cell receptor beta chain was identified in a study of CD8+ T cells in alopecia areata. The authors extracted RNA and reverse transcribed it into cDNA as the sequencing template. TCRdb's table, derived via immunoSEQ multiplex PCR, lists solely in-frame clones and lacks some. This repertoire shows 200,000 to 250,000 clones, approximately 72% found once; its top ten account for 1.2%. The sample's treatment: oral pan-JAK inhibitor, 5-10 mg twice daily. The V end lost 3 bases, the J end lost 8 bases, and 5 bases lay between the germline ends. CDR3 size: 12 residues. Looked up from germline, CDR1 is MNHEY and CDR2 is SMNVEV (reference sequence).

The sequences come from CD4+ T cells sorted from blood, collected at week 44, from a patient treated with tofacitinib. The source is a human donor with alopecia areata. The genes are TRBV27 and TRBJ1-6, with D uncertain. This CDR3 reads CASSFRDSPLHF. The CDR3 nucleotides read TGTGCCAGCAGTTTCCGGGATTCACCCCTCCACTTT.